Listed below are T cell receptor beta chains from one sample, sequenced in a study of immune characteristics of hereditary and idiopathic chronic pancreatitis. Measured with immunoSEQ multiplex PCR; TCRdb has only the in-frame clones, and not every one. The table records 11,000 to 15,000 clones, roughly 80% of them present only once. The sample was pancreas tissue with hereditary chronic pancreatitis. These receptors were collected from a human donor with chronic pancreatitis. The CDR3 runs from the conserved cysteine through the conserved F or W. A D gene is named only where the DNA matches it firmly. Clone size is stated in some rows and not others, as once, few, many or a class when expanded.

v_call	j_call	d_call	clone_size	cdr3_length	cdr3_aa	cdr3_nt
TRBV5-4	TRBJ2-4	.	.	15	CASSHWGRAGNIQYF	TGTGCCAGCAGTCATTGGGGACGGGCTGGAAACATTCAGTACTTC
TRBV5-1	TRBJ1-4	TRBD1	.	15	CASSFTGGEGEKLFF	TGCGCCAGCAGCTTCACAGGGGGCGAAGGGGAAAAACTGTTTTTT
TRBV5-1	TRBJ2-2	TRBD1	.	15	CASSLGQGVTGELFF	TGCGCCAGCAGCTTAGGACAGGGGGTAACCGGGGAGCTGTTTTTT
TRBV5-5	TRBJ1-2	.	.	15	CASSLARRAQGGYTF	TGTGCCAGCAGCTTGGCCCGACGGGCCCAGGGAGGCTACACCTTC
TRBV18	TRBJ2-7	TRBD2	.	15	CASSPTGTSGYEQYF	TGTGCCAGCTCACCCACCGGGACTAGCGGCTACGAGCAGTACTTC
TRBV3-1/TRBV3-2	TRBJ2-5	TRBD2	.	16	CASSGASGTLQETQYF	TGTGCCAGCTCCGGGGCTAGCGGGACCCTTCAAGAGACCCAGTACTTC
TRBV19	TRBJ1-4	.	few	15	CASSTGTVTNEKLFF	TGTGCCAGTAGTACCGGGACGGTCACTAATGAAAAACTGTTTTTT
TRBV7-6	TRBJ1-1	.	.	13	CASSLDSYTEAFF	TGTGCCAGCAGCTTAGACAGCTACACTGAAGCTTTCTTT
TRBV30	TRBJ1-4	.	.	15	CAWRAKWNINEKLFF	TGTGCCTGGAGGGCCAAATGGAATATTAATGAAAAACTGTTTTTT
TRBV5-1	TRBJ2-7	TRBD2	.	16	CASSWGASGPSYEQYF	TGCGCCAGCAGCTGGGGGGCTAGCGGGCCTTCCTACGAGCAGTACTTC